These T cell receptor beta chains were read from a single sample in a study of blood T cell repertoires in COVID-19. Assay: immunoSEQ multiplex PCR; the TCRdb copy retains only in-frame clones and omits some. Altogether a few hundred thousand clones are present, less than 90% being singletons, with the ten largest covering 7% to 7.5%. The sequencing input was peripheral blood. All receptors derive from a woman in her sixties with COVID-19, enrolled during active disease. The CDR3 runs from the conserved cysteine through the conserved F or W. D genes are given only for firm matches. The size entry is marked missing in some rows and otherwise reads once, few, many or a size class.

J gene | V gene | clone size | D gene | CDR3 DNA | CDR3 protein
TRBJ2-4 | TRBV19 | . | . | TGTGCCAGTAGTCCGGTCTTAGGGGGAATAAACATTCAGTACTTC | CASSPVLGGINIQYF
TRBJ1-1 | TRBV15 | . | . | TGTGCCACCAGCAGAGATTACAGTTTGAACACTGAAGCTTTCTTT | CATSRDYSLNTEAFF
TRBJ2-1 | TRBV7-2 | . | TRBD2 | TGTGCCAGCAGCAAAGAAAGGCTAGCGGACAATGAGCAGTTCTTC | CASSKERLADNEQFF
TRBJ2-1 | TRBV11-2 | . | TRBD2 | TGTGCCAGCATCCTCCAATCGGGACTAGCGGGGGCCAATGAGCAGTTCTTC | CASILQSGLAGANEQFF
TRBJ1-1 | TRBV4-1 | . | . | TGCGCCAGCAGCCAGGGGGCTAAGGGCACTGAAGCTTTCTTT | CASSQGAKGTEAFF
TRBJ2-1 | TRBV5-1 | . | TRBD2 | TGCGCCAGCAGCTTTCCGGGCGGGGGGTCCTACAATGAGCAGTTCTTC | CASSFPGGGSYNEQFF
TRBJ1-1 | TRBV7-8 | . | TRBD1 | TGTGCCAGCAGCCCAAAGACAGGGGCAGCTTTCTTT | CASSPKTGAAFF
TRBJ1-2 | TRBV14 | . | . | TGTGCCAGCAGCCAAGACCCGACAGGACAACTTGGTGGCTACACCTTC | CASSQDPTGQLGGYTF
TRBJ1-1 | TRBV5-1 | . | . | TGCGCCAGCAGATACTCCGGGGGTTACACTGAAGCTTTCTTT | CASRYSGGYTEAFF
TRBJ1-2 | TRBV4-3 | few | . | TGCGCCAGCAGCCTCTCCCGACTCGGTAACTATGGCTACACCTTC | CASSLSRLGNYGYTF
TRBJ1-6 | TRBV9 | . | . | TGTGCCAGCAGCGTAGATTTCGGGGAGGGAGGGGTATATAATTCACCCCTCCACTTT | CASSVDFGEGGVYNSPLHF
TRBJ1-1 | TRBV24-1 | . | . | TGTGCCACCAGTGATTTGCGGCGGTGGGGGGTGAACACTGAAGCTTTCTTT | CATSDLRRWGVNTEAFF
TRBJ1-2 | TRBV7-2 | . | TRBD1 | TGTGCCAGCAGCTCGGGACAGGGGGCTTTTGGCTACACCTTC | CASSSGQGAFGYTF
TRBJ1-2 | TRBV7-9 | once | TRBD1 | TGTGCCAGCAGCCCTGGGACAGGGGAGAGGTATGGCTACACCTTC | CASSPGTGERYGYTF
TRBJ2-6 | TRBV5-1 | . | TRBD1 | TGCGCCAGCAGCTTAGGGGGCCAAGGGGCCAACGTCCTGACTTTC | CASSLGGQGANVLTF
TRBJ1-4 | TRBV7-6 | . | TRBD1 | TGTGCCAGCAGCTTAGAAGGGGCAGGGGGCGTTAAGGAAAAACTGTTTTTT | CASSLEGAGGVKEKLFF
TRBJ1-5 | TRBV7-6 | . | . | TGTGCCAGCAGCCCCCTGGGGGGGACCAGCAATCAGCCCCAGCATTTT | CASSPLGGTSNQPQHF
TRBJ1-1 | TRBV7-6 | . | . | TGTGCCAGCAGCTTAGGGGGCTCGGACACTGAAGCTTTCTTT | CASSLGGSDTEAFF
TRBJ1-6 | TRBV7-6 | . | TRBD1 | TGTGCCAGCAGCGTTGCACAGGGGCTAAATCATAATTCACCCCTCCACTTT | CASSVAQGLNHNSPLHF
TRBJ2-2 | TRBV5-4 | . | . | TGTGCCAGCAGCTCGGCGCCAGGAACGAACACCGGGGAGCTGTTTTTT | CASSSAPGTNTGELFF
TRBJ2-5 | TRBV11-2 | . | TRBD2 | TGTGCCAGCAGCTTAGGGTTCATCGGGTTCCTAGCGGGGTCAGAGACCCAGTACTTC | CASSLGFIGFLAGSETQYF
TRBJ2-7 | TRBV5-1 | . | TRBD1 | TGCGCCAGCAGTGACAGGGAGCTCGGCGGGCAGTACTTC | CASSDRELGGQYF
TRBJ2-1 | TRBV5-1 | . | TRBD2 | TGCGCCAGCAGCCCGGGGACTAGCGGGGAAGGGTGGAATGAGCAGTTCTTC | CASSPGTSGEGWNEQFF
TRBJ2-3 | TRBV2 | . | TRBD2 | TGTGCCGGAAAGACTAGCGGGGGCTCAGATACGCAGTATTTT | CAGKTSGGSDTQYF
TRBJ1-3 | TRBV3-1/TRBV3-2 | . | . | TGTGCCAGCAGCCAAGAAGGGGGTTACGGAAACACCATATATTTT | CASSQEGGYGNTIYF
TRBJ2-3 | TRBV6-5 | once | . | TGTGCCAGCAGTCCCGTCGAGGTGGTCACAGATACGCAGTATTTT | CASSPVEVVTDTQYF
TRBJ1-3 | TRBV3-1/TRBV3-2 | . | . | TGTGCCAGCAGCCAAGATTTACAGGTCCAATGGGGTGGAAACACCATATATTTT | CASSQDLQVQWGGNTIYF
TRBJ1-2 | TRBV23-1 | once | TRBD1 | TGCGCCAGCAGGACCGAGGGACAGATATATGGCTACACCTTC | CASRTEGQIYGYTF
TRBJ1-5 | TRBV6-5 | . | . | TGTGCCAGCTCCCGTGGGGGGACCAATCAGCCCCAGCATTTT | CASSRGGTNQPQHF
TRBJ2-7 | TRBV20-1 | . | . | TGCAGTGCCCCAAGGGGTGCCGAGCAGTACTTC | CSAPRGAEQYF
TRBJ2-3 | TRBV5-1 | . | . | TGCGCCAGCAGCCCGCGGACAGACACAGATACGCAGTATTTT | CASSPRTDTDTQYF
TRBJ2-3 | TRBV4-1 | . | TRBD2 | TGCGCCAGCAGCCAATCTAGCGGGGGGATCCACACAGATACGCAGTATTTT | CASSQSSGGIHTDTQYF
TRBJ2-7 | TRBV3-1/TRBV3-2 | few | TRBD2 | TGTGCCAGCAGCCAAGTGTTAGCGGGGGGGCCCCCATCCTACGAGCAGTACTTC | CASSQVLAGGPPSYEQYF
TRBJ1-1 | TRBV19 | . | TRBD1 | TGTGCCAGTAGCCCCCCCGACAGGGGGGGAACTGAAGCTTTCTTT | CASSPPDRGGTEAFF
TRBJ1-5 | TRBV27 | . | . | TGTGCCAGCAACCCTCTCCCCCCGGGGAATCAGCCCCAGCATTTT | CASNPLPPGNQPQHF
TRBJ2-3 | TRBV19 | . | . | TGTGCCAGTAGTCCCAATAGCGCTAGCACAGATACGCAGTATTTT | CASSPNSASTDTQYF
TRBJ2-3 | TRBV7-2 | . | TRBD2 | TGTGCCAGCCGAAAAGATGCGGGGGCAGATACGCAGTATTTT | CASRKDAGADTQYF
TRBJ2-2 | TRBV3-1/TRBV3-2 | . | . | TGTGCCAGCAGCCAATTTCGACTCACGAACACCGGGGAGCTGTTTTTT | CASSQFRLTNTGELFF
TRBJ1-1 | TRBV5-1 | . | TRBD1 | TGCGCCAGCAGCTTGCAGGGGGCGGGGACTGAAGCTTTCTTT | CASSLQGAGTEAFF
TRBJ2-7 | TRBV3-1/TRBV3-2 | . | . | TGTGCCAGCAGCCAAGAAGGGGTAGGCGAGCAGTACTTC | CASSQEGVGEQYF
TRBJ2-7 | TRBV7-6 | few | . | TGTGCCAGCAGCTTAGGACAAGGGGGATACGAGCAGTACTTC | CASSLGQGGYEQYF
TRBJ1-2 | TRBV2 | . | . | TGTGCCAGCAGTGAAGCCTCAGGAAACTATGGCTACACCTTC | CASSEASGNYGYTF
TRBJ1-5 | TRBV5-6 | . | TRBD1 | TGTGCCAGCAGTACACAGGGGCTAAGCAATCAGCCCCAGCATTTT | CASSTQGLSNQPQHF
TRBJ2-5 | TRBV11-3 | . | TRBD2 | TGTGCCAGCACGGGGGGGCCGGGGGAGACCCAGTACTTC | CASTGGPGETQYF
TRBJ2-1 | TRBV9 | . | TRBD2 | TGTGCCAGCAGCCCTAGACTAGCGGCCAATGAGCAGTTCTTC | CASSPRLAANEQFF
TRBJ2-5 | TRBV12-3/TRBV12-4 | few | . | TGTGCCAGCAGTTCCACACAGGGTGCCCAGTACTTC | CASSSTQGAQYF
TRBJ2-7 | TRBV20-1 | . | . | TGCAGTGCTAGTGGTCCCGGTGGGAGCTCCTACGAGCAGTACTTC | CSASGPGGSSYEQYF
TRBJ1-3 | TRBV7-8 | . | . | TGTGCCAGCACCTCCCCCAGGGCAACTGGAAACACCATATATTTT | CASTSPRATGNTIYF
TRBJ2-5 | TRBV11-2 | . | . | TGTGCCAGCAGCTTCCAGACTTGGCCTCAAGAGACCCAGTACTTC | CASSFQTWPQETQYF
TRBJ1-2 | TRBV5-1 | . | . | TGCGCCAGCAGCTTGGCCGGGGACTCCTATGGCTACACCTTC | CASSLAGDSYGYTF
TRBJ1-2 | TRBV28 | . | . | TGTGCCAGCAGTTTAGGTACAGGCCTCTTCTATGGCTACACCTTC | CASSLGTGLFYGYTF
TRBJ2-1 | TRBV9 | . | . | TGTGCCAGCAGCGTAGGAGGGGGGGGCCTCCACAATGAGCAGTTCTTC | CASSVGGGGLHNEQFF
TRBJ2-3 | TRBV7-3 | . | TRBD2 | TGTGCCAGCAGCTCGGGGGGGATGCGCACAGATACGCAGTATTTT | CASSSGGMRTDTQYF
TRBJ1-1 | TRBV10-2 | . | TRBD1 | TGCGCCAGCAGTGAGCAGGGGGCAGGAACTGAAGCTTTCTTT | CASSEQGAGTEAFF
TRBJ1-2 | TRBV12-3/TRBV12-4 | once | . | TGTGCCAGCAGTCGCACAGGGTCTGACGGCTACACCTTC | CASSRTGSDGYTF
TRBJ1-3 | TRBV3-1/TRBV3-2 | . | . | TGTGCCAGCAGCTTGAAAATACTCCCATATGCAGGGACATCAGGAAACACCATATATTTT | CASSLKILPYAGTSGNTIYF
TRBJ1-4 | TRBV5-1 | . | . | TGCGCCAGCAGGGGGGGGACACTCCCTGTAATCGAAAAACTGTTTTTT | CASRGGTLPVIEKLFF
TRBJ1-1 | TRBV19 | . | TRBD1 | TGTGCCAGTAGTTTCGGACAGGGGGCGCGAGCTTTCTTT | CASSFGQGARAFF
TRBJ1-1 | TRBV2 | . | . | TGTGCCAGCAGTGAGTCGGTTGCGGGAGCCACTGAAGCTTTCTTT | CASSESVAGATEAFF
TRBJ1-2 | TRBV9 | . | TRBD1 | TGTGCCAGCAGCGCGACAGGGAACTATGGCTACACCTTC | CASSATGNYGYTF